Given below is one T cell receptor (beta chain) in context. This sample was included in a study of blood T cell repertoires in COVID-19. Assay: immunoSEQ multiplex PCR; the TCRdb copy retains only in-frame clones and omits some. The sample consists of some 90,000 clones, 89% of them appearing once. V shed 6 bases and J shed 1 base, with 9 bases lying between them. CDR1 and CDR2 from the germline V gene are SGHTA and FQGNSA. CDR3 length equals 13 residues. The source material was peripheral blood. The TCR sequence derives from a man aged 50 to 59 with COVID-19, enrolled during active disease. V is TRBV7-2 and J is TRBJ1-1, with TRBD1 as a possible D gene (6 bases). For the CDR3, the DNA is TGTGCCAGCAGAAAGGACAGGAACACTGAAGCTTTCTTT. Translation: CASRKDRNTEAFF.